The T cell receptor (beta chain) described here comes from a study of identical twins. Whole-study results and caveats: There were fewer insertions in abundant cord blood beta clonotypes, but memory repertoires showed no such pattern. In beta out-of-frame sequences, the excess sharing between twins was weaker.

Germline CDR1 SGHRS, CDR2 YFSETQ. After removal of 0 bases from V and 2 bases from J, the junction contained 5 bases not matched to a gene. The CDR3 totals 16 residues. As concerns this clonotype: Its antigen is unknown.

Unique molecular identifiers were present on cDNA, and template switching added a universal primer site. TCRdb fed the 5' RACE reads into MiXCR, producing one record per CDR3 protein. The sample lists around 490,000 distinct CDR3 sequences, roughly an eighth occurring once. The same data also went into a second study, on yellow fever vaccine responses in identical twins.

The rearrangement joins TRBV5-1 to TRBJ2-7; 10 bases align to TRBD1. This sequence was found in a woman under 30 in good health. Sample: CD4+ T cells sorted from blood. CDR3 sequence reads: CASSLGGTGVTYEQYF. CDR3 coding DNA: TGCGCCAGCAGCTTGGGCGGGACAGGGGTGACCTACGAGCAGTACTTC.